This entry concerns a single T cell receptor (beta chain). Antigen specificity is unknown. The entry originates in a study of cytomegalovirus exposure and HLA in healthy donors. PCR was performed using 60 Vbeta and 13 Jbeta primers. Original data processing: In a later analysis, some 10 million of 83 million or so unique beta chains occurred in at least two donors. Sequencing used immunoSEQ multiplex PCR; TCRdb keeps in-frame clones, though not all of them. V and J calls and clone size are as listed in that table; D and trimming were resolved from the DNA. The sample has around 150,000 clones; 55% to 75% are singletons. Study results and caveats: Relative to equally common others, HLA-associated TCR beta chains showed greater clonal expansion in a later analysis. Immune exposure data for these donors was limited to CMV serostatus.

The V end was cut by 5 bases, the J end by 3 bases, with 19 bases between. The length of the CDR3 is 16 residues. CDR1 and CDR2 (germline): MDHEN, SYDVKM. The chain combines TRBV28 with TRBJ1-1; weak D call: TRBD1 (5 bases). The sample taken for sequencing was PBMCs. This sequence was found in an older woman in good health and CMV-seropositive. CDR3 sequence reads: CASSPGGGYGDTEAFF. The DNA of the CDR3 is TGTGCCAGCAGTCCGGGGGGGGGATATGGGGACACTGAAGCTTTCTTT.